This T cell receptor (beta chain) was documented in a study of neurological immune-mediated disorders. Unsorted libraries were generated from 2 million PBMCs held at -80 degrees C. The CDR3 length is 14 residues. The ends were cut back, 2 bases at V and 2 bases at J, with 7 bases in the middle. Germline V gene sequence: CDR1 MNHNS, CDR2 SASEGT. Synthesis of cDNA was performed by 5'RACE using 10-nucleotide random UMIs. TCRdb used MiXCR to reprocess the 5' RACE reads, holding one entry per CDR3 protein. The data show tens of thousands of distinct CDR3 sequences, around 9.9% seen once. Sequenced: PBMCs. The chain links TRBV6-1 to TRBJ1-5; unclear D gene. This clonotype was obtained from a middle-aged man in good health. In DNA form, the CDR3 reads TGTGCCAGCAGTGAATTGGCGGGCAATCAGCCCCAGCATTTT. Its protein product is CASSELAGNQPQHF.